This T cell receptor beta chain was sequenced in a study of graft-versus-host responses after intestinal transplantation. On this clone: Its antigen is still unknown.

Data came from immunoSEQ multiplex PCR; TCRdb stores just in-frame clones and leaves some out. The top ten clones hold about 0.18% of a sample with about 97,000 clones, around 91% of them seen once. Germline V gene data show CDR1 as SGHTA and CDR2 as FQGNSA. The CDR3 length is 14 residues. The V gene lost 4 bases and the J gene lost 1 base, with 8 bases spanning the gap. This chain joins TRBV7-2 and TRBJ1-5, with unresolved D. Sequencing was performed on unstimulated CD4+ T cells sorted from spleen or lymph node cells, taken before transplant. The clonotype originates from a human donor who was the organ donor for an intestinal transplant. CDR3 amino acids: CASSSYYSNQPQHF. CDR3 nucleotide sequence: TGTGCCAGCAGCTCCTATTACAGCAATCAGCCCCAGCATTTT.